One and the same sample provided the 27 T cell receptor beta chains below, sequenced in a study of glioma-infiltrating T cells. Amplification of TCR alpha and beta CDR3 regions from RNA used iRepertoire nested multiplex PCR. TCRdb reanalysed the multiplex PCR reads using MiXCR and keeps one entry per CDR3 protein. The data show some 100,000 distinct CDR3 sequences, less than 30% seen once. Specimen: glioma tissue, nonneoplastic brain tissue, or PBMCs (not recorded which). These receptors were collected from a human donor with low-grade glioma or glioblastoma, undergoing nonglioma brain surgery, or in good health (not recorded which).

The chain joins TRBV5-1 to TRBJ2-1, with 11 nucleotides matching TRBD2. Looked up from germline, CDR1 is SGHRS and CDR2 is YFSETQ. The V gene end was trimmed by 0 bases and the J gene end by 8 bases; junction bases not matched to a gene: 7. The CDR3 runs to 16 residues. The CDR3 region has the DNA TGCGCCAGCAGCTTGGCTGTAGCGGGAGGGGGTGATGAGCAGTTCTTC. The encoded protein is CASSLAVAGGGDEQFF.

The rearrangement uses TRBV29-1 and TRBJ1-5, with 9 bases that match TRBD1. Germline CDR1 reads SQVTM; CDR2 reads ANQGSEA. Trimming at V came to 4 bases and at J to 1 base, leaving 5 bases not matched to a gene. The CDR3 totals 15 residues. CDR3 amino acids: CSVAPGQGSNQPQHF. CDR3 nucleotide sequence: TGCAGCGTTGCACCGGGACAGGGAAGCAATCAGCCCCAGCATTTT. Full variable domain (rest looked up from reference TRBV29-1 and TRBJ1-5): SAVISQKPSRDICQRGTSLTIQCQVDSQVTMMFWYRQQPGQSLTLIATANQGSEATYESGFVIDKFPISRPNLTFSTLTVSNMSPEDSSIYLCSVAPGQGSNQPQHFGDGTRLSIL.

This clonotype was counted at least ten times. The chain couples TRBV18 to TRBJ2-7; D call uncertain. The V end was cut by 0 bases, the J end by 0 bases, with 9 bases between. The length of the CDR3 is 15 residues. Germline CDR1 is KGHSH and CDR2 is LQKENI. CDR3 protein: CASSPPTVPSYEQYF. CDR3 coding DNA: TGTGCCAGCTCACCACCCACGGTCCCCTCCTACGAGCAGTACTTC.

Of note for this clonotype: This may be a read error, as it is one base from a much larger clone. CDR3 protein: CASSLDRDRSYEQYF. CDR3 sequence (DNA): TGTGCCAGCAGCTTAGATAGGGACCGATCCTACGAGCAGTACTTC. The chain joins TRBV7-2 to TRBJ2-7; D tentatively reads TRBD1 or TRBD2 (5 bases each). Germline CDR1 and CDR2: SGHTA and FQGNSA. V dropped 1 base and J dropped 1 base, with 11 bases sitting between them. This CDR3 spans 15 amino acids.

The V and J genes are TRBV19 and TRBJ2-5; TRBD1 agrees at 7 bases. The CDR3 has 15 amino acids. Trimming cost V 5 bases and J 6 bases; bases outside gene matches: 12. The germline V gene has CDR1 LNHDA and CDR2 SQIVND (reference sequence). DNA for the CDR3: TGTGCCAGTAGTCTAAGTACGGGACAGCTGAAGACCCAGTACTTC. It codes for CASSLSTGQLKTQYF.

The table lists this clonotype with many counts. The chain recombines TRBV20-1 with TRBJ2-5; D is undetermined. The germline V and J ends were trimmed by 0 bases and 1 base, with 9 bases remaining between them. This CDR3 contains 14 residues. The germline V gene encodes CDR1 DFQATT and CDR2 SNEGSKA (reference sequence). CDR3 sequence: CSARDGISQETQYF. The CDR3 region has the DNA TGCAGTGCTAGAGACGGTATCTCCCAAGAGACCCAGTACTTC.

This clonotype was observed a handful of times. V and J are TRBV3-1 and TRBJ2-7; a possible D gene is TRBD2 (5 bases). Germline loops: CDR1 LGHDT, CDR2 YNNKEL (reference sequence). The germline V and J ends were trimmed by 4 bases and 6 bases, with 13 bases remaining between them. The CDR3 is 13 amino acids. The DNA of the CDR3 is TGTGCCAGCAGCCCAGCCTGGACTGGCGAGCAGTACTTC. This codes for CASSPAWTGEQYF.

The V gene is TRBV12-3 or TRBV12-4, the J gene TRBJ2-1, with D unresolved. V was pared by 10 bases and J by 2 bases, with 9 bases between. The CDR3 extends over 12 amino acids. CDR3 coding DNA: TGTGCCACCTCGGGCCCCTACAATGAGCAGTTCTTC. It specifies CATSGPYNEQFF.

There are many counts of this clonotype. This chain's CDR3 is CASSLISGYNQPQHF. The CDR3 bases are TGTGCCAGCAGCCTTATATCAGGGTACAATCAGCCCCAGCATTTT. The V gene is TRBV28, the J gene TRBJ1-5; tentatively, D is TRBD1 (5 bases). Per the germline V gene, CDR1 is MDHEN and CDR2 is SYDVKM. There are 15 residues in the CDR3. V was trimmed by 6 bases and J by 3 bases, leaving 15 bases between them.

In this sample, this clonotype turned up many times. The rearrangement links TRBV19 to TRBJ2-3, with 11 bases identical to TRBD2. Germline loops: CDR1 LNHDA, CDR2 SQIVND (reference sequence). This CDR3 contains 14 residues. Losses at the gene ends were 6 bases for V and 4 bases for J; bases not matched to a gene: 3. The DNA of the CDR3 is TGTGCCAGTAGCCGACTAGCGGGGTCAGATACGCAGTATTTT. Amino acid sequence: CASSRLAGSDTQYF.

This clonotype was found many times. The chain recombines TRBV3-1 with TRBJ1-1; D unclear. The CDR3 sequence is 12 residues long. CDR1 and CDR2 from the germline V gene are LGHDT and YNNKEL (reference sequence). Trimming shortened V by 4 bases and J by 4 bases, and 7 bases separated the two germline ends. The CDR3 protein is CASSLWATEAFF. The CDR3 bases are TGTGCCAGCAGCCTCTGGGCCACTGAAGCTTTCTTT.

This clonotype was found many times. V gene TRBV6-1 combines with J gene TRBJ2-2; TRBD1 is a possible D gene (5 bases). Trimming shortened V by 7 bases and J by 4 bases, and 19 bases separated the two germline ends. This CDR3 has 16 amino acids. CDR1 and CDR2 from the germline V gene are MNHNS and SASEGT. CDR3 in DNA: TGTGCCAGCAACCGACAGCCGGCGCTGGGCACCGGGGAGCTGTTTTTT. Translation gives CASNRQPALGTGELFF.

This clonotype was recorded at least ten times. CDR3 sequence reads: CASSYPWGLQPQHF. For the CDR3, the DNA is TGTGCCAGCAGTTACCCCTGGGGGTTGCAGCCCCAGCATTTT. The chain recombines TRBV6-2 or TRBV6-3 with TRBJ1-5; possibly TRBD1 for D (5 bases). Germline V lookup: CDR1 MNHEY, CDR2 SVGEGT. The CDR3 runs 14 residues. Trimming took off 2 bases at V and 7 bases at J, with 12 bases between the two ends.

This clonotype showed up many times. The chain has TRBV2 and TRBJ2-3; possibly TRBD1 for D (6 bases). V lost 7 bases and J lost 2, with 13 bases in between. Germline-derived CDR1 and CDR2 are SNHLY and FYNNEI. The CDR3 covers 14 residues. CDR3 in amino acids: CASKRTVLTDTQYF. Here the CDR3 DNA reads TGTGCCAGCAAAAGGACAGTCCTCACAGATACGCAGTATTTT.

On this clonotype: At one boundary the junction diverges from the germline segment, which might be a read error. The V and J genes are TRBV6-2 or TRBV6-3 and TRBJ2-3, with TRBD2 identical over 10 bases. Germline loops: CDR1 MNHEY, CDR2 SVGEGT. CDR3 length equals 16 residues. Here the CDR3 reads CSSSNKRGGLTDTQYF. DNA of the CDR3: TGTTCCAGCAGTAACAAGCGGGGGGGCCTTACAGATACGCAGTATTTT.

The table lists this clonotype with many counts. CDR3 DNA sequence: TGTGCCAGCAGTGAAGTCCCTGGCGGCTATGGCTACACCTTC. Translation: CASSEVPGGYGYTF. This chain uses TRBV3-1 with TRBJ1-2; D gene unclear. Germline CDR1 is LGHDT and CDR2 is YNNKEL (reference sequence). Trimming removed 6 bases at V and 4 bases at J, with 15 bases between. This CDR3 is built from 14 residues.

This clonotype came up many times. The chain links TRBV20-1 to TRBJ2-7; TRBD1 is a possible D gene (6 bases). Trimming cost V 3 bases and J 0 bases, with 9 bases left between them. The germline V gene encodes CDR1 DFQATT and CDR2 SNEGSKA (reference sequence). This CDR3 has 13 amino acids. The CDR3 region is CSARGDISYEQYF. CDR3 in DNA: TGCAGTGCTAGGGGGGACATCTCCTACGAGCAGTACTTC.

The chain uses TRBV29-1 and TRBJ2-3, with 7 nucleotides matching TRBD2. Trimming cost V 1 base and J 4 bases; bases outside gene matches: 5. Germline CDR1 reads SQVTM; CDR2 reads ANQGSEA. The CDR3 is 14 amino acids. The CDR3 loop is CSVEVERGADTQYF. The CDR3 DNA sequence: TGCAGCGTTGAAGTAGAGCGGGGCGCAGATACGCAGTATTTT.

This rearrangement joins TRBV4-3 to TRBJ2-2, with D unclear. Per germline, CDR1 LGHNA and CDR2 YSLEER. The V gene lost 0 bases and the J gene lost 3 bases, with 5 bases spanning the gap. This CDR3 spans 14 amino acids. CDR3: CASSQEVDTGELFF. CDR3 DNA: TGCGCCAGCAGCCAAGAGGTCGACACCGGGGAGCTGTTTTTT.

DNA of the CDR3: TGCAGCGTATTTGGACAGGGGTTGAACACTGAAGCTTTCTTT. Amino acid sequence: CSVFGQGLNTEAFF. The genes are TRBV29-1 and TRBJ1-1, with 9 bases lining up with TRBD1. CDR3 length equals 14 residues. Germline CDR1 and CDR2: SQVTM and ANQGSEA. V lost 6 bases, J lost 0 bases, and 5 bases stayed unmatched.

Concerning this clonotype: A much larger clone lies a single base off, so this may be a read error. The rearrangement joins TRBV19 to TRBJ2-1; 10 positions match TRBD2. This CDR3 region has 17 residues. Germline V gives CDR1 LNHDA, CDR2 SQIVND (reference sequence). J was trimmed by 6 bases and V by 4 bases; bases with no gene match: 12. The CDR3 DNA reads as TGTGCCAGTAGTAGCCCACCCGGGACTAGCGATTGCAATGAGCAGTTCTTC. Translated, it gives CASSSPPGTSDCNEQFF.

Remarks on this clonotype: Compared with germline, one end of the junction differs, possibly owing to a read error. This chain joins TRBV20-1 and TRBJ1-1; D not certain. The CDR3 runs to 12 residues. Germline lookup yields CDR1 DFQATT and CDR2 SNEGSKA (reference sequence). CDR3 bases: TGCAGTGCTCCAAGGACCGACACTGGAGCTTTCTTT. As protein: CSAPRTDTGAFF.

For this clonotype: A read error may explain this, as a much larger clone is one base away. This chain connects TRBV6-6 to TRBJ2-1, with TRBD2 matching over 7 bases. V lost 5 bases, J lost 8 bases, and 9 bases stayed unmatched. CDR1 is MNHNY and CDR2 is SVGAGI in the germline V gene (reference sequence). The CDR3 is made up of 14 amino acids. The CDR3, as DNA: TGTGCCAGCAGTGTGATGGCGGGAGAGGATGAGCAGTTCTTC. Its protein product is CASSVMAGEDEQFF.

This clonotype appeared many times. The chain carries TRBV2 and TRBJ1-1, with D perhaps TRBD1 (6 bases). Trimming removed 7 bases at V and 0 bases at J, with 18 bases between. The length of the CDR3 is 16 residues. Per the germline V gene, CDR1 is SNHLY and CDR2 is FYNNEI. The CDR3 nucleotides read TGTGCCAGCATTTTAGGGGGGGACGGATTGAACACTGAAGCTTTCTTT. Translating gives CASILGGDGLNTEAFF.

At least ten counts were recorded for this clonotype. The chain links TRBV3-1 to TRBJ1-5; no reliable D call. The CDR3 sequence is 14 residues long. V lost 1 base and J lost 4, with 8 bases in between. Looked up from germline, CDR1 is LGHDT and CDR2 is YNNKEL (reference sequence). In DNA, the CDR3 is TGTGCCAGCAGCCAAGGATATGGGAATCAGCCCCAGCATTTT. Translating gives CASSQGYGNQPQHF.

As for this clonotype: A junction boundary mismatches the germline segment, possibly from a read error. The chain is built from TRBV20-1 and TRBJ2-5; the match to TRBD2 covers 16 bases. CDR3 length equals 17 residues. Germline lookup yields CDR1 DFQATT and CDR2 SNEGSKA (reference sequence). CDR3 nucleotide sequence: TGTAGTGCTAGAGGACCGGGACTAGCGGGAGGGTATGAGACCCAGTACTTC. Translated, it gives CSARGPGLAGGYETQYF.

This clonotype has ten or more counts. The germline gene is not matched at one end of the junction; a read error may be the cause. J is TRBJ1-2 and V is TRBV29-1; D gene unclear. This CDR3 contains 8 residues. Per germline, CDR1 SQVTM and CDR2 ANQGSEA. The CDR3 region has the DNA TGCAGCGTTATTCCCGGGTCCTTC. Its protein product is CSVIPGSF. Filled out from reference TRBV29-1 and TRBJ1-2, the complete variable domain reads SAVISQKPSRDICQRGTSLTIQCQVDSQVTMMFWYRQQPGQSLTLIATANQGSEATYESGFVIDKFPISRPNLTFSTLTVSNMSPEDSSIYLCSVIPGSFGSGTRLTVV.